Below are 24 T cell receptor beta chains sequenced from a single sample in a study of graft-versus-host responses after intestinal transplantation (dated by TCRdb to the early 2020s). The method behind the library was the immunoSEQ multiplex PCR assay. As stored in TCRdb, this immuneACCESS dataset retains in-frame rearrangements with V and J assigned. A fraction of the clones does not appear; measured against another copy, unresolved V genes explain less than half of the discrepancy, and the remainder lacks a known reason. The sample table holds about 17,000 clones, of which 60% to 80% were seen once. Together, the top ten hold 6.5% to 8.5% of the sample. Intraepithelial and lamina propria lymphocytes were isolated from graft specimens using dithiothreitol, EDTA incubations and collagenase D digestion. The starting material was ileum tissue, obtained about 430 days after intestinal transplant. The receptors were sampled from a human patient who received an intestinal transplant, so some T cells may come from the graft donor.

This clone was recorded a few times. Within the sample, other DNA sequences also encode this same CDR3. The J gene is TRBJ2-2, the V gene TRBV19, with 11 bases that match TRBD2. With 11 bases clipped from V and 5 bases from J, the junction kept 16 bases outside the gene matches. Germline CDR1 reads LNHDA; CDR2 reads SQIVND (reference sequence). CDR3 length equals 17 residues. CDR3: CAGDLERLAGRTGELFF. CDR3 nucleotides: TGTGCCGGAGACTTGGAGAGACTAGCGGGGAGGACCGGGGAGCTGTTTTTT.

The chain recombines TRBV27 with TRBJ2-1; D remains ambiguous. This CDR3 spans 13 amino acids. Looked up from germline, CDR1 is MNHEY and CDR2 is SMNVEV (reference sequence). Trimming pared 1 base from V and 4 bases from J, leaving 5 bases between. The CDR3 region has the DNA TGTGCCAGCAGTTTATATGGGTACAATGAGCAGTTCTTC. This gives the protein CASSLYGYNEQFF.

The CDR3 sequence is CAISESRMGLAGAGEQFF. The DNA for the CDR3 is TGTGCCATCAGTGAGTCGAGAATGGGGCTAGCGGGAGCAGGGGAGCAGTTCTTC. V and J are TRBV10-3 and TRBJ2-1; 10 bases fit TRBD2. Per germline, CDR1 ENHRY and CDR2 SYGVKD. J lost 10 bases, V lost 0 bases, and 15 bases had no gene match. This CDR3 comprises 18 residues.

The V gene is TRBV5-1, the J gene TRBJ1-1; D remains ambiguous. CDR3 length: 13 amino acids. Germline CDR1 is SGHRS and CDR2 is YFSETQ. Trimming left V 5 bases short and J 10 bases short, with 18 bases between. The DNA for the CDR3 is TGCGCCAGCAGGCGGGCGCCCGAGGAGGGAGCTTTCTTT. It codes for CASRRAPEEGAFF.

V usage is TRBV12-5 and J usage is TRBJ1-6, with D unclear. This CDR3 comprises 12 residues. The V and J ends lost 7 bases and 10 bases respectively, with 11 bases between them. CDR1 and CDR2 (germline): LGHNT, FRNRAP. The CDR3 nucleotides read TGTGCTAGTGCCCTGGGTGGGTCACCCCTCCACTTT. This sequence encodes CASALGGSPLHF.

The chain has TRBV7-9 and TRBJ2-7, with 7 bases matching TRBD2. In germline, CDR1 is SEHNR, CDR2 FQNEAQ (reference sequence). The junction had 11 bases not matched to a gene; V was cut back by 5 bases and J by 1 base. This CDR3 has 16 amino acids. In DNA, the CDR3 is TGTGCCAGCAGCCACCCAGCCAAGCGGGGATCCTACGAGCAGTACTTC. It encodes CASSHPAKRGSYEQYF.

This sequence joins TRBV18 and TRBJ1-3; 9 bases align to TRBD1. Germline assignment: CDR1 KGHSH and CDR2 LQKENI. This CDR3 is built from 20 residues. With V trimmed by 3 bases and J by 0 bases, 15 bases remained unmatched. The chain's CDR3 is CASSPRGQGLIQSSGNTIYF. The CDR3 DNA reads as TGTGCCAGCTCACCGAGGGGACAGGGCCTAATCCAGAGCTCTGGAAACACCATATATTTT.

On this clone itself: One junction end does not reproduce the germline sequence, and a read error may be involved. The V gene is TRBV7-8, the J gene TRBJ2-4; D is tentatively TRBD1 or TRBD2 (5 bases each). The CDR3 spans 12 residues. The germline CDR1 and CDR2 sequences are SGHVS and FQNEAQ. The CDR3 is CASSLRGNVQYF. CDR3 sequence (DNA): TGTGCCAGCAGCTTGAGGGGAAACGTTCAGTACTTC. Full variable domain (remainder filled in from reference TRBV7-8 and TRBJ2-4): GAGVSQSPRYKVAKRGQDVALRCDPISGHVSLFWYQQALGQGPEFLTYFQNEAQLDKSGLPSDRFFAERPEGSVSTLKIQRTQQEDSAVYLCASSLRGNVQYFGAGTRLSVL.

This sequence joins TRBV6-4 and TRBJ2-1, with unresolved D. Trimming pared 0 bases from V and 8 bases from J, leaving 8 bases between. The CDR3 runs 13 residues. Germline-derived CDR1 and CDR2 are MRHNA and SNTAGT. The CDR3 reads CASSDSRLDEQFF. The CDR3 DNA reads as TGTGCCAGCAGTGACTCGAGACTCGATGAGCAGTTCTTC.

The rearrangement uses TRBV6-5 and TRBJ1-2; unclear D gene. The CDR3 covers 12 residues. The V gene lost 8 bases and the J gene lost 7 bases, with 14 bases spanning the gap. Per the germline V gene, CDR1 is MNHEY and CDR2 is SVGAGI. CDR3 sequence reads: CASGDRDRGYTF. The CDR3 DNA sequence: TGTGCCAGCGGGGATAGAGACCGTGGCTACACCTTC.

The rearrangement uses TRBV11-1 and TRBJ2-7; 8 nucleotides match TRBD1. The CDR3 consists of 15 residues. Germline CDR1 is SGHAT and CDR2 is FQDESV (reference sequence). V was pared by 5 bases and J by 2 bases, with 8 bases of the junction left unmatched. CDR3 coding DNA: TGTGCCAGCAGCCTCGGACAGGGACCGCCCTACGAGCAGTACTTC. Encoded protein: CASSLGQGPPYEQYF.

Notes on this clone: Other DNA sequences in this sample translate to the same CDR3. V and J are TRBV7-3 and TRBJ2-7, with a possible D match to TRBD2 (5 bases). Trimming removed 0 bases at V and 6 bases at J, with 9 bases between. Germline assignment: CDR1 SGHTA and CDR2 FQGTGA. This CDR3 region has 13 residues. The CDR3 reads CASSLTSGGEQYF. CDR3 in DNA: TGTGCCAGCAGCTTAACGTCCGGAGGCGAGCAGTACTTC.

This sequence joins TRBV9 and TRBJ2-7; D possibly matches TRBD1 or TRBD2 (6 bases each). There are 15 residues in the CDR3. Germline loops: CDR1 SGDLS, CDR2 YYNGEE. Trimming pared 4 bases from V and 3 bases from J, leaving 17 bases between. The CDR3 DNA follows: TGTGCCAGCAGCCCAAGGGGGGTGGGTTTCTACGAGCAGTACTTC. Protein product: CASSPRGVGFYEQYF.

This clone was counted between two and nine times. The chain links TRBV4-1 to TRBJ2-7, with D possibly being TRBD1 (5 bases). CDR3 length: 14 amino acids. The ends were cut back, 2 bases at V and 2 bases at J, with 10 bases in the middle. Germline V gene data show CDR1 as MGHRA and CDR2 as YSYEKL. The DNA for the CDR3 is TGCGCCAGCAGCCAAATAGGGGCGCCCTACGAGCAGTACTTC. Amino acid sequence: CASSQIGAPYEQYF.

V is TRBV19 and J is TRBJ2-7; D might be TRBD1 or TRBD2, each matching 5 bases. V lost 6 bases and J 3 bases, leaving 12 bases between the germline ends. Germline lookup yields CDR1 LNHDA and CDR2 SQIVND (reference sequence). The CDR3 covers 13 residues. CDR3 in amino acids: CASSRDGYYEQYF. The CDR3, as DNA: TGTGCCAGTAGCCGGGACGGATACTACGAGCAGTACTTC.

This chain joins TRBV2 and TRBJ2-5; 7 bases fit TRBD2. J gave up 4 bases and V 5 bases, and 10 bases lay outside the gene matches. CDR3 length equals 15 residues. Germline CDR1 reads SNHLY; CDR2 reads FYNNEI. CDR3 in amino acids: CASSLLTSQGETQYF. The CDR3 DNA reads TGTGCCAGCAGTCTGTTGACTAGCCAGGGAGAGACCCAGTACTTC. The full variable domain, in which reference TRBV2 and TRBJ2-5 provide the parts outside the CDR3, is EPEVTQTPSHQVTQMGQEVILRCVPISNHLYFYWYRQILGQKVEFLVSFYNNEISEKSEIFDDQFSVERPDGSNFTLKIRSTKLEDSAMYFCASSLLTSQGETQYFGPGTRLLVL.

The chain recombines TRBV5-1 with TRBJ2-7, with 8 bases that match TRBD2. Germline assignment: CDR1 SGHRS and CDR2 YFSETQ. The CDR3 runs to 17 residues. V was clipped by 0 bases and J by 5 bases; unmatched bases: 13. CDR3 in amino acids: CASSLGIPGLVSHEQYF. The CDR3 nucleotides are TGCGCCAGCAGCTTGGGGATACCGGGACTAGTTTCCCACGAGCAGTACTTC.

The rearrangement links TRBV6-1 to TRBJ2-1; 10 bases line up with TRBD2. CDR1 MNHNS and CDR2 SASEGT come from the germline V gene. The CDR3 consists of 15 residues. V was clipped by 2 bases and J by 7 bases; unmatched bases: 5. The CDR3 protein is CASSELAGDGNEQFF. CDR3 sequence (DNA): TGTGCCAGCAGTGAACTAGCGGGGGACGGTAATGAGCAGTTCTTC.

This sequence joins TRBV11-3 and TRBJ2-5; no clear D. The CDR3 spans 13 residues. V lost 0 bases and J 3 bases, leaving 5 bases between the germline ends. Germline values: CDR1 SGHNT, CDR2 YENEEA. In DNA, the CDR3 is TGTGCCAGCAGCTTAGATCAGGAAGAGACCCAGTACTTC. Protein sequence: CASSLDQEETQYF.

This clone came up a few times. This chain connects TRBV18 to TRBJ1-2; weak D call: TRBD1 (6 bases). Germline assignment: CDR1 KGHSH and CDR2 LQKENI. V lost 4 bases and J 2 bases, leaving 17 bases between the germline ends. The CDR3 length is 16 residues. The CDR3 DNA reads TGTGCCAGCTCACACGGGTCGGGGGCGCAAAACTATGGCTACACCTTC. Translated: CASSHGSGAQNYGYTF. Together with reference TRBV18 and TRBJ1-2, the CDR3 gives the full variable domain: NAGVMQNPRHLVRRRGQEARLRCSPMKGHSHVYWYRQLPEEGLKFMVYLQKENIIDESGMPKERFSAEFPKEGPSILRIQQVVRGDSAAYFCASSHGSGAQNYGYTFGSGTRLTVV.

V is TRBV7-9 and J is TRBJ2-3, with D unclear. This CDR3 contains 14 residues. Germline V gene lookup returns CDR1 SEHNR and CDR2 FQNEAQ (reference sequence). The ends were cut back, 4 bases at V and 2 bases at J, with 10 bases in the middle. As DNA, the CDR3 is TGTGCCAGCAGCTCGCCCACGGACACAGATACGCAGTATTTT. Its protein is CASSSPTDTDTQYF.

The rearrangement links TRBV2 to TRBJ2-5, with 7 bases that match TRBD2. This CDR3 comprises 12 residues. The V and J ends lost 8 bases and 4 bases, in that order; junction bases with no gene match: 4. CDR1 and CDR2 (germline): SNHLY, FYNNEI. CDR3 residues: CASVASGETQYF. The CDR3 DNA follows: TGTGCCAGCGTTGCTAGCGGAGAGACCCAGTACTTC.

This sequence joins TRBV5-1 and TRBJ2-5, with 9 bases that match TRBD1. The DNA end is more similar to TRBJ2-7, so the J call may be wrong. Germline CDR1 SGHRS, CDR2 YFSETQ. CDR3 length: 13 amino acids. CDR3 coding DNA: TGCGCCAGCAGCGGGACAGGGACCTACGAGCAGTACTTC. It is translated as CASSGTGTYEQYF.

The CDR3 DNA follows: TGTGCCAGCAGCGCCCGGCCCGGGACTAGCGGGGGGCCCCTAAAGAATGAGCAGTTCTTC. It is translated as CASSARPGTSGGPLKNEQFF. This sequence joins TRBV9 and TRBJ2-1; 15 nucleotides agree with TRBD2. Germline CDR1 is SGDLS and CDR2 is YYNGEE. This CDR3 is built from 20 residues. V shed 3 bases, J shed 7 bases, and the junction held 17 bases outside the gene matches. Supplemented by reference TRBV9 and TRBJ2-1, the full variable domain reads DSGVTQTPKHLITATGQRVTLRCSPRSGDLSVYWYQQSLDQGLQFLIQYYNGEERAKGNILERFSAQQFPDLHSELNLSSLELGDSALYFCASSARPGTSGGPLKNEQFFGPGTRLTVL.